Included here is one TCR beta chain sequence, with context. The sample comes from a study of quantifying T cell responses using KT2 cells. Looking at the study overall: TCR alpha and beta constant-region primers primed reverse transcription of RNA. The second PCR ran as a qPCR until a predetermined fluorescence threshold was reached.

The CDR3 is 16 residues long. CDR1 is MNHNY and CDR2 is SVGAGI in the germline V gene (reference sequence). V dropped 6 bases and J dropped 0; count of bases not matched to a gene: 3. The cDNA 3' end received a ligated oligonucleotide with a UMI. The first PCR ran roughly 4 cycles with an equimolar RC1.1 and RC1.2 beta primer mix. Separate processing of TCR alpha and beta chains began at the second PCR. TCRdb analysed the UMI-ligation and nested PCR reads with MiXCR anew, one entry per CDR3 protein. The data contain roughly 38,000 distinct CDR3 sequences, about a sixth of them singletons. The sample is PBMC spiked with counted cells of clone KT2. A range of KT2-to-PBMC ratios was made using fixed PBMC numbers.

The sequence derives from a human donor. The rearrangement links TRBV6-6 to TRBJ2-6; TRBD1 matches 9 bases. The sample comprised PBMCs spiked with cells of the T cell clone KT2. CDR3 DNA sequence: TGTGCCAGCAGGAAGACAGGGGGCTCTGGGGCCAACGTCCTGACTTTC. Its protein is CASRKTGGSGANVLTF.